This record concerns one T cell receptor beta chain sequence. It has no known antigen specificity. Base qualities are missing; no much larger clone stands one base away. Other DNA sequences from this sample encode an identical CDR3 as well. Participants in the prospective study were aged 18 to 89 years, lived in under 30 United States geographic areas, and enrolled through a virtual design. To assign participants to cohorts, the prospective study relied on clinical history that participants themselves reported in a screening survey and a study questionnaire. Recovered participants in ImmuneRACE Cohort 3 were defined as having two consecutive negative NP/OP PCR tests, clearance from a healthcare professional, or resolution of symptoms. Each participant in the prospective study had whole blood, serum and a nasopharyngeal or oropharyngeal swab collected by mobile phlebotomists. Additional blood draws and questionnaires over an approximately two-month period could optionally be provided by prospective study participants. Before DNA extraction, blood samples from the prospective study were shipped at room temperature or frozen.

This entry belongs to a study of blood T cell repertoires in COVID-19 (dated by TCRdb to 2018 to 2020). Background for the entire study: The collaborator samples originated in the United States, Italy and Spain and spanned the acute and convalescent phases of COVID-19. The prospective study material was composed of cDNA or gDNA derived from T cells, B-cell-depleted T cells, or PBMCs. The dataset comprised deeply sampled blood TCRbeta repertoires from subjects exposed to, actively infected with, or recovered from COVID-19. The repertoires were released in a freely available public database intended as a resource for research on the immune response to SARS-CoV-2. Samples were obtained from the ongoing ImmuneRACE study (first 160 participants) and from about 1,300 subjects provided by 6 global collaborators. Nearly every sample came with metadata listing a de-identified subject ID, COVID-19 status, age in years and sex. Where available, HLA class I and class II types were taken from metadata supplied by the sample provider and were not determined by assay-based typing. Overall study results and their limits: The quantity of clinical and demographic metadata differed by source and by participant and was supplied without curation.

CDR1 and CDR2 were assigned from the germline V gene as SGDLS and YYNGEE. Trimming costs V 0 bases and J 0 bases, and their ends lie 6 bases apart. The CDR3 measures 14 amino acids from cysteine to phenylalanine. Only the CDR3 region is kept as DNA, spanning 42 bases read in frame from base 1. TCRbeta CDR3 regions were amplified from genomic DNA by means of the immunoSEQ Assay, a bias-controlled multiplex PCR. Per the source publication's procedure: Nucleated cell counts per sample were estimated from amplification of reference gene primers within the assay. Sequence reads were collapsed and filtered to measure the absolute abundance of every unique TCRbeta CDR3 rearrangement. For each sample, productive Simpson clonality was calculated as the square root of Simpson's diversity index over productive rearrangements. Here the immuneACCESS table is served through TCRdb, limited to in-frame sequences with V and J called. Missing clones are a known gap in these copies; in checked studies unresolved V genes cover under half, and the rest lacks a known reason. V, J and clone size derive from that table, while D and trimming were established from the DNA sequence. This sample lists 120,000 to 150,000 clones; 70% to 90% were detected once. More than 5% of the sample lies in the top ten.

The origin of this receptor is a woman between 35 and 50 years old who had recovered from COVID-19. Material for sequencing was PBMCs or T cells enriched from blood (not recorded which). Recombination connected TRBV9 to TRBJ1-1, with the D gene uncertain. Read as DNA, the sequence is TGTGCCAGCAGCGTAGGACGGGTGAACACTGAAGCTTTCTTT. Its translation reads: CASSVGRVNTEAFF.